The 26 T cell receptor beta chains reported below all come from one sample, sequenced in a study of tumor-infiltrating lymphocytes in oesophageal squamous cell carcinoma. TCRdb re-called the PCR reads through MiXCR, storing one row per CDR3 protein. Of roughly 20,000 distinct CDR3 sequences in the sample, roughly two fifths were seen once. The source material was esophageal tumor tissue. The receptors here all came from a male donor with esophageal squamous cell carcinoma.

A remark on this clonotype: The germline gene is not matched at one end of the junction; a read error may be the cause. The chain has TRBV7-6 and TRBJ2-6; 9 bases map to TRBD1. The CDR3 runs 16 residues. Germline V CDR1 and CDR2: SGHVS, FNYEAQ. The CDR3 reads CASSPATGGGANVPTF. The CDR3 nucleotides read TGTGCCAGCAGCCCCGCGACAGGGGGAGGGGCCAACGTCCCGACTTTC.

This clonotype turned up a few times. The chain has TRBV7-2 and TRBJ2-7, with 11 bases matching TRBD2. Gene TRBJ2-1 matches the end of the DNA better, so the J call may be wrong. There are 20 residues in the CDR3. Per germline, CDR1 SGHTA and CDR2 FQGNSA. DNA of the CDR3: TGTGCCAGCAGCCCTAGGGTACAATCATTAGCGGGGGGGCAGTACAATGAGCAGTTCTTC. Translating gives CASSPRVQSLAGGQYNEQFF.

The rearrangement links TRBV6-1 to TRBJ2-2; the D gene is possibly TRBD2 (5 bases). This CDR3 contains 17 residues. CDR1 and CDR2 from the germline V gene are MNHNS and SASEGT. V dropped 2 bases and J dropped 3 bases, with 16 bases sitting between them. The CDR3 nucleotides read TGTGCCAGCAGTGAACTCCCTAGCAGAGCCGACACCGGGGAGCTGTTTTTT. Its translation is CASSELPSRADTGELFF.

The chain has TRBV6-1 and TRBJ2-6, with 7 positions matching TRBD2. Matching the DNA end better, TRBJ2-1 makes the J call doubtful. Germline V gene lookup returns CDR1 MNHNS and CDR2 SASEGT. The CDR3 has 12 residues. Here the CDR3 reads CASRDPSGEQFF. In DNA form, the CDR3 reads TGTGCCAGCAGAGATCCTAGCGGTGAGCAGTTCTTC.

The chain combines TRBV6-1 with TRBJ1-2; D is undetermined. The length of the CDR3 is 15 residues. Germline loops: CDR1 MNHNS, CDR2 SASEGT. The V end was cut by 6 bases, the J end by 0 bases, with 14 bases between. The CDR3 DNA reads TGTGCCAGCAGCCCAACAGTAGTGACTAACTATGGCTACACCTTC. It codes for CASSPTVVTNYGYTF.

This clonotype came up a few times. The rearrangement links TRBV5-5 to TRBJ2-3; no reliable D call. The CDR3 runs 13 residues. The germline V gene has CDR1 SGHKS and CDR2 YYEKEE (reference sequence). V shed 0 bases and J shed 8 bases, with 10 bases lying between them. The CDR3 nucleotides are TGTGCCAGCAGCTTGGAAGTTCGCGTTACGCAGTATTTT. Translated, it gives CASSLEVRVTQYF.

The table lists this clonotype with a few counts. CDR3 sequence (DNA): TGTGCCAGCAGCTTAGCGGTCAATTCAGGGAGCCAAGAGACCCAGTACTTC. Its translation is CASSLAVNSGSQETQYF. The V and J genes are TRBV7-8 and TRBJ2-5; the D gene could be TRBD1 or TRBD2 (5 bases each). The germline CDR1 and CDR2 sequences are SGHVS and FQNEAQ. Trimming cost V 0 bases and J 1 base, with 15 bases left between them. There are 17 residues in the CDR3. Combining the CDR3 with reference TRBV7-8 and TRBJ2-5 gives the whole variable domain GAGVSQSPRYKVAKRGQDVALRCDPISGHVSLFWYQQALGQGPEFLTYFQNEAQLDKSGLPSDRFFAERPEGSVSTLKIQRTQQEDSAVYLCASSLAVNSGSQETQYFGPGTRLLVL.

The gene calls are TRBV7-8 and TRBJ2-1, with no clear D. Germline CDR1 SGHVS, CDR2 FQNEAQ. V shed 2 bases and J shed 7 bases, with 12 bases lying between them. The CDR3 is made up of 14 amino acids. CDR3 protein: CASSLSRGSNEQFF. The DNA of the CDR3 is TGTGCCAGCAGCTTATCCCGAGGCTCTAATGAGCAGTTCTTC. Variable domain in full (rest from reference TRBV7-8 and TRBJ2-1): GAGVSQSPRYKVAKRGQDVALRCDPISGHVSLFWYQQALGQGPEFLTYFQNEAQLDKSGLPSDRFFAERPEGSVSTLKIQRTQQEDSAVYLCASSLSRGSNEQFFGPGTRLTVL.

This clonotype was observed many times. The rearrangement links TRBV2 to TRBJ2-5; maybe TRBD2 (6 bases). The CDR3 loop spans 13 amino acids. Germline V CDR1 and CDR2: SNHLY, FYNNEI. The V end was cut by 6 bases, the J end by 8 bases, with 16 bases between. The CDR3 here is CASSLKGTSTQYF. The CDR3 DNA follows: TGTGCCAGCAGCTTAAAAGGGACTTCCACCCAGTACTTC.

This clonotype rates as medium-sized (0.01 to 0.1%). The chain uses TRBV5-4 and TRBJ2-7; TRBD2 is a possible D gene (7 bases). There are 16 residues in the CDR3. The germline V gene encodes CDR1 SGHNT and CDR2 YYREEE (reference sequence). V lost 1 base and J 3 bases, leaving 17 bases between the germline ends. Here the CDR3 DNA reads TGTGCCAGCAGCTTGCGGGGGCGGGGGAGGGACTACGAGCAGTACTTC. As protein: CASSLRGRGRDYEQYF.

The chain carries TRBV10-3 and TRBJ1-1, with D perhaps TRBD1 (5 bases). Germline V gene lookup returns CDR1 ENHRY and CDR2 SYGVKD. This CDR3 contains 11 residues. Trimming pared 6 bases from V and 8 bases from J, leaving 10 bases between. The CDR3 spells CAIRGGAEAFF. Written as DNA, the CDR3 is TGTGCCATCAGGGGTGGGGCCGAAGCTTTCTTT.

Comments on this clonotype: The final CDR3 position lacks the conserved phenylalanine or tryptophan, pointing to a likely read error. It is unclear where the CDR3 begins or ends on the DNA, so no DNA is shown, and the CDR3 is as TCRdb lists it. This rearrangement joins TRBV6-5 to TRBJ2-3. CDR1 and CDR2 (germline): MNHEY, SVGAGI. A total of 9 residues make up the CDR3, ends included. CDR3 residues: CASSYPIKT.

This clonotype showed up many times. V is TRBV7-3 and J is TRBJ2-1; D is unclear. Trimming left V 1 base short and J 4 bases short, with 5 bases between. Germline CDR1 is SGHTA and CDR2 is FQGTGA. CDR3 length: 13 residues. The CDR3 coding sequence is TGTGCCAGCAGCTTAAACTATTACAATGAGCAGTTCTTC. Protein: CASSLNYYNEQFF.

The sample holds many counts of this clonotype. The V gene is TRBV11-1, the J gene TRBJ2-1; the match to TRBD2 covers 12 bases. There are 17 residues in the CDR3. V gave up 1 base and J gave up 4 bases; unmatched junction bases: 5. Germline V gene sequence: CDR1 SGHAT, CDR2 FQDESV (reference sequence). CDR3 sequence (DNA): TGTGCCAGCAGCTTAGGGGGGCTAGCGGGGGGGTACAATGAGCAGTTCTTC. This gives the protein CASSLGGLAGGYNEQFF.

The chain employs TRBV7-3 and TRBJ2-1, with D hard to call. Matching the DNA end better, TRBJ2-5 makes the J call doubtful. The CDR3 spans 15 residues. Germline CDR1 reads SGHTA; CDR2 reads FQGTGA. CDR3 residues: CASSLFGGSQETQYF. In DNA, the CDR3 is TGTGCCAGCAGCTTATTCGGTGGCTCCCAAGAGACCCAGTACTTC.

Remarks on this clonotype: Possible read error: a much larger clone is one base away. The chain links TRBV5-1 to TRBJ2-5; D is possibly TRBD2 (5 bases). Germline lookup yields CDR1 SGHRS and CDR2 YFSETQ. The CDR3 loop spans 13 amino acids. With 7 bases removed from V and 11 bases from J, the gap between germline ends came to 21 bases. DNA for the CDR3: TGCGCCAGCCCGAGCGGAGCCTACAATGAGCAGTACTTC. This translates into CASPSGAYNEQYF.

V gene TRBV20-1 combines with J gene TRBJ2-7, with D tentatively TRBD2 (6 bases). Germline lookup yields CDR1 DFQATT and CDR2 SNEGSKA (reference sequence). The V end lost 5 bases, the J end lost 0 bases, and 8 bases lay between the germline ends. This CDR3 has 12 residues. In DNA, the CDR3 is TGCAGTGCTCGGGACTTCTCCTACGAGCAGTACTTC. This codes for CSARDFSYEQYF.

The CDR3 nucleotides read TGTGCCAGCAGCCCTACTAGCGGGAGGGGGAATGAGCAGTTCTTC. Amino acid sequence: CASSPTSGRGNEQFF. The V call is TRBV11-2, the J call TRBJ2-7; 13 bases are a match to TRBD2. The J call may be in error: the DNA end matches TRBJ2-1 better. The CDR3 is made up of 15 amino acids. The germline gives CDR1 SGHAT, CDR2 FQNNGV.

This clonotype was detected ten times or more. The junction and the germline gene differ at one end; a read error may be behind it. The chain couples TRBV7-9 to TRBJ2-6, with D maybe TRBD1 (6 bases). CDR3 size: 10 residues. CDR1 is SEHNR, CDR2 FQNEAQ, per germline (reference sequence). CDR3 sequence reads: CASSRQDRRF. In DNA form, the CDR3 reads TGTGCCAGCAGCCGACAGGACCGAAGGTTC.

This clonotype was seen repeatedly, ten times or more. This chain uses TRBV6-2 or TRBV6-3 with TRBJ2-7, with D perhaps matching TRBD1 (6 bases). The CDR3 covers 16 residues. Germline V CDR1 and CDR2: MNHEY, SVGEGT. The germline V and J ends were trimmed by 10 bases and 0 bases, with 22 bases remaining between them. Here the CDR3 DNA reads TGTGCCACGGAAACGTACAGGGCAATTGACTCCTACGAGCAGTACTTC. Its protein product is CATETYRAIDSYEQYF.

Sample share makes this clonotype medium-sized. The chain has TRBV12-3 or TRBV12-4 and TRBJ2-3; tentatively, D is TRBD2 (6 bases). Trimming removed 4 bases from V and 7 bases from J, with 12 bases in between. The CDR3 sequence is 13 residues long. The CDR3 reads CASSSGVRYTQYF. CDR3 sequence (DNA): TGTGCCAGCAGTTCGGGGGTTCGGTATACGCAGTATTTT.

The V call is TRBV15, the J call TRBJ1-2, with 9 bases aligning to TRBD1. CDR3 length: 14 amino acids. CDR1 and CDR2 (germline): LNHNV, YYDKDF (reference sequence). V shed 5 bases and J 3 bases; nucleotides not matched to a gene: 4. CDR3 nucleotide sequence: TGTGCCACCAGCTACCGACAGGGGGACTATGGCTACACCTTC. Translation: CATSYRQGDYGYTF.

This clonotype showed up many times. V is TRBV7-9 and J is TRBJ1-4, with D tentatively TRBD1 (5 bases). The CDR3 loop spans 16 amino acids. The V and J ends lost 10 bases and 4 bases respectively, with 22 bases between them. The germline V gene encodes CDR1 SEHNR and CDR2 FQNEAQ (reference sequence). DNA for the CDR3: TGTGCCACCCAGGCTCCCTCTCCTCAGGGTAATGAAAAACTGTTTTTT. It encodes CATQAPSPQGNEKLFF.

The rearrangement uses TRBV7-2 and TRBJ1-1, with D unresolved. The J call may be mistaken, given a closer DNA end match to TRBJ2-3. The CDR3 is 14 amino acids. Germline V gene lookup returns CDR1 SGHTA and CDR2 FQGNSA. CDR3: CASSLWVGTDTQYF. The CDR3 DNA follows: TGTGCCAGCAGCTTGTGGGTAGGCACAGATACGCAGTATTTT.

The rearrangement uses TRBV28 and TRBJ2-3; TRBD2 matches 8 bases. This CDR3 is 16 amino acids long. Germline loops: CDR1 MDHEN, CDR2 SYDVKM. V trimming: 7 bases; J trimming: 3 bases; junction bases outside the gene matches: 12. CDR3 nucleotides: TGTGCCAGCACCATTAGGGGACTAGGGGGGACAGATACGCAGTATTTT. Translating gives CASTIRGLGGTDTQYF.

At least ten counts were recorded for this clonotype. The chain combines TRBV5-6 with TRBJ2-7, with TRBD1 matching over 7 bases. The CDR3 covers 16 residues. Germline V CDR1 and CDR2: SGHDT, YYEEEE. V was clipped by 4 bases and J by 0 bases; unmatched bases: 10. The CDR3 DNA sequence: TGTGCCAGCAGCAGTTACCGGGACAGCTCCTCCTACGAGCAGTACTTC. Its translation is CASSSYRDSSSYEQYF.